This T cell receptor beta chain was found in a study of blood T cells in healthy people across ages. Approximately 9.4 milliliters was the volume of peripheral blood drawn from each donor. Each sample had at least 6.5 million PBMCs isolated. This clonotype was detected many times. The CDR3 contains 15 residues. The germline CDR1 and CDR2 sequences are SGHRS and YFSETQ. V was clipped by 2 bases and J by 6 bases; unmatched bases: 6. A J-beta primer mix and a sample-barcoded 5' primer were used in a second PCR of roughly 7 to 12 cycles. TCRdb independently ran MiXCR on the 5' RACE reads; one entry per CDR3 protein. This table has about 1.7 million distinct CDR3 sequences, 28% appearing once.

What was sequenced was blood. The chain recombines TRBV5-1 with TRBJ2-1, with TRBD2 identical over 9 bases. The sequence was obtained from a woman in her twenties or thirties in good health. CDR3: CASSFDSGGPNEQFF. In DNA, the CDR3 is TGCGCCAGCAGCTTCGATAGCGGGGGCCCCAATGAGCAGTTCTTC.